This entry concerns a single T cell receptor (beta chain). The germline V gene has CDR1 SGHTA and CDR2 FQGNSA. CDR3 length equals 18 residues. The V segment lost 5 bases and the J segment 1 base; nucleotides outside the gene matches: 12. Participant ages covered roughly 18 to 89 years across about two dozen US areas. Cohort placement rested on clinical history that participants reported themselves. Data came from immunoSEQ multiplex PCR; TCRdb stores just in-frame clones and leaves some out. Here the sample spans 150,000 to 250,000 clones, about nine tenths being singletons. The data were taken from a study of blood T cell repertoires in COVID-19. Study-level information: Some COVID-19 samples were acute and others convalescent; all came from the United States, Italy and Spain.

The sequenced sample was PBMCs or T cells enriched from blood (not recorded which). The chain joins TRBV7-2 to TRBJ2-3; 10 bases match TRBD2. The TCR sequence derives from a woman aged 25-40 years who had recovered from COVID-19. The CDR3 reads CASSPGTSALLGTDTQYF. CDR3 in DNA: TGTGCCAGCAGCCCCGGGACTAGCGCCCTTCTTGGCACAGATACGCAGTATTTT. Full variable domain (outside the CDR3, taken from reference TRBV7-2 and TRBJ2-3): GAGVSQSPSNKVTEKGKDVELRCDPISGHTALYWYRQSLGQGLEFLIYFQGNSAPDKSGLPSDRFSAERTGGSVSTLTIQRTQQEDSAVYLCASSPGTSALLGTDTQYFGPGTRLTVL.